The sequence of this T cell receptor (beta chain) was determined in a study of blood T cell repertoires in COVID-19. The protocol was immunoSEQ multiplex PCR, while the TCRdb copy is restricted to in-frame clones and leaves out a portion. The sample yields 250,000 to 300,000 clones, 85% to 90% seen once. This TCR was sampled from a man younger than 35 who had recovered from COVID-19. The sequencing input was PBMCs or T cells enriched from blood (not recorded which).

The CDR3 loop reads CASSESSGTSQPQHF. The CDR3 nucleotides read TGTGCCAGCAGTGAATCTTCCGGGACTTCTCAGCCCCAGCATTTT. The rearrangement joins TRBV6-1 to TRBJ1-5; weak D call: TRBD1 (5 bases). In germline, CDR1 is MNHNS, CDR2 SASEGT. The CDR3 has 15 residues. The ends were cut back, 2 bases at V and 6 bases at J, with 14 bases in the middle.